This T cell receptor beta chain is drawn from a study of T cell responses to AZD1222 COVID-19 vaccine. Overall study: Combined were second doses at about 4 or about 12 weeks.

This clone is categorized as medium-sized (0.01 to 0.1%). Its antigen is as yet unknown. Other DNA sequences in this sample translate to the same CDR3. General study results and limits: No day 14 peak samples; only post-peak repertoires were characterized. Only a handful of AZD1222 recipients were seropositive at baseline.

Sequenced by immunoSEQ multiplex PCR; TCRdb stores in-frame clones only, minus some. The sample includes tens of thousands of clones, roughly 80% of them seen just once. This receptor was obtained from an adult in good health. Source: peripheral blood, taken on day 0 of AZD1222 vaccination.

In DNA form, the CDR3 reads TGTGCCACCAGAGGGGGGGGAGACCCTTATGGCTACACCTTC. Amino acid sequence: CATRGGGDPYGYTF. The chain is built from TRBV15 and TRBJ1-2, with D possibly being TRBD1 (6 bases). The CDR3 runs 14 residues. V gave up 6 bases and J gave up 5 bases, with 16 bases separating them. Per the germline V gene, CDR1 is LNHNV and CDR2 is YYDKDF (reference sequence).